The table lists the clone carrying this T cell receptor beta chain with a count of one. What it binds is not known. The germline gives CDR1 SGHTA, CDR2 FQGTGA. CDR3 length equals 13 residues. V shed 5 bases and J shed 10 bases, with 15 bases lying between them. Sequencing was performed with immunoSEQ multiplex PCR; in TCRdb, only in-frame clones are kept and a portion is missing. The sample carries approximately 330,000 clones, about 70% recorded once. The sample originates from a study of shared clonotypes between healthy human individuals. Broader study findings: Donors were few, which limited the genetic and exposure-history diversity represented.

The specimen sequenced was memory CD4+ T cells sorted from blood. Subset here: CD45RA-negative fraction. This rearrangement joins TRBV7-3 to TRBJ2-1; D is ambiguous. The sequence derives from a man aged 30-40 years in good health. CDR3 in amino acids: CASSLFSLGEQFF. As DNA, the CDR3 is TGTGCCAGCAGCCTTTTCTCTCTCGGGGAGCAGTTCTTC.